One sample yielded the 8 T cell receptor beta chains listed below, sequenced in a study of siplizumab effects on memory and regulatory T cells. TCRdb keeps only in-frame clones here, not all; method: immunoSEQ multiplex PCR. Here the sample spans around 82,000 clones, 93% being singletons. Sequencing was done on a sample of CD8+ T cells sorted from blood. These receptors originate from a human donor in good health.

This chain links TRBV7-9 with TRBJ2-2, with 11 bases aligning to TRBD2. The CDR3 sequence is 16 residues long. Per the germline V gene, CDR1 is SEHNR and CDR2 is FQNEAQ (reference sequence). Trimming cost V 2 bases and J 6 bases; bases outside gene matches: 5. The CDR3 reads CASSLLLAGGPGELFF. The CDR3 DNA reads TGTGCCAGCAGCTTATTGCTAGCGGGGGGCCCCGGGGAGCTGTTTTTT.

V and J are TRBV11-1 and TRBJ2-1, with 13 bases lining up with TRBD2. After removal of 5 bases from V and 0 bases from J, the junction contained 7 bases not matched to a gene. CDR3 size: 18 residues. Germline CDR1 reads SGHAT; CDR2 reads FQDESV (reference sequence). CDR3 DNA: TGTGCCAGCAGCGCCGGGACTAGCGGGACCTTCTCCTACAATGAGCAGTTCTTC. Translation: CASSAGTSGTFSYNEQFF.

This clone was detected only once. The chain employs TRBV10-2 and TRBJ2-3, with 9 positions matching TRBD2. Germline CDR1 WSHSY, CDR2 SAAADI. CDR3 length equals 16 residues. V shed 3 bases, J shed 4 bases, and the junction held 8 bases outside the gene matches. The chain's CDR3 is CASSDILAGGPDTQYF. In nucleotides, the CDR3 is TGCGCCAGCAGTGATATACTAGCGGGTGGCCCAGATACGCAGTATTTT.

The chain links TRBV29-1 to TRBJ2-5; a possible D gene is TRBD2 (6 bases). This CDR3 spans 12 amino acids. Trimming pared 8 bases from V and 4 bases from J, leaving 14 bases between. CDR1 is SQVTM and CDR2 is ANQGSEA in the germline V gene. CDR3 DNA sequence: TGCAGCTCCGGTGGGGGGACAGAGACCCAGTACTTC. Protein: CSSGGGTETQYF.

Comments on this clone: One end of the junction does not line up with germline, which may come from a read error. The J gene is TRBJ1-3, the V gene TRBV7-8; no reliable D call. The CDR3 contains 13 residues. Germline V CDR1 and CDR2: SGHVS, FQNEAQ. This CDR3 reads CAGSFAGRVAIYF. CDR3 sequence (DNA): TGTGCCGGCAGCTTCGCAGGTAGGGTTGCCATATATTTT.

The chain links TRBV7-9 to TRBJ2-3; TRBD2 agrees at 16 bases. This CDR3 region has 18 residues. Germline V CDR1 and CDR2: SEHNR, FQNEAQ (reference sequence). Trimming cost V 5 bases and J 3 bases; bases outside gene matches: 8. CDR3 region: CASSVTGTSGGATDTQYF. CDR3 in DNA: TGTGCCAGCAGCGTGACCGGGACTAGCGGGGGGGCGACAGATACGCAGTATTTT.

The rearrangement uses TRBV10-2 and TRBJ2-1, with 9 bases that match TRBD2. J lost 0 bases, V lost 3 bases, and 0 bases had no gene match. The CDR3 loop spans 15 amino acids. In germline, CDR1 is WSHSY, CDR2 SAAADI. The CDR3, as DNA: TGCGCCAGCAGTGATAGCGGGGGCTCCTACAATGAGCAGTTCTTC. Translated: CASSDSGGSYNEQFF.

In DNA form, the CDR3 reads TGTGCCAGCAGTGAAATCTGGACAGATACGCAGTATTTT. Translated: CASSEIWTDTQYF. The chain has TRBV6-4 and TRBJ2-3; D is uncertain. CDR1 MRHNA and CDR2 SNTAGT come from the germline V gene. The length of the CDR3 is 13 residues. V lost 3 bases and J 3 bases, leaving 7 bases between the germline ends.